A selection of T cell receptor beta chains follows, all from one sample in a study of human T cells and chemical hapten exposure. TCRdb fed the RACE reads into MiXCR, producing one record per CDR3 protein. In the table there are some 100,000 distinct CDR3 sequences, 9.2% of which are singletons. Sequenced here: whole blood, sampled in connection with sensitization to the hapten diphenylcyclopropenone (DPC). The receptors originated from a woman aged 40 to 49 with alopecia areata. Some clones in this sample may be carry-over from other donors' samples. Each CDR3 is given with its conserved first and last residue.

cdr3_aa j_call cdr3_length v_call
CASSYSRGRKDTQYF TRBJ2-3 15 TRBV6-2/TRBV6-3
CSVGDSGANTEAFF TRBJ1-1 14 TRBV29-1
CSVEGQNMNTEAFF TRBJ1-1 14 TRBV29-1
CASSRSGTPSYEQYF TRBJ2-7 15 TRBV12-3/TRBV12-4
CATSGLTYGYTF TRBJ1-2 12 TRBV24-1
CASRRTGGGKNIQYF TRBJ2-4 15 TRBV12-3/TRBV12-4
CASSRRDPYTEAFF TRBJ1-1 14 TRBV3-1
CASSPPTGDGAKNIQYF TRBJ2-4 17 TRBV4-2
CASNSGGALETQYF TRBJ2-5 14 TRBV2
CASNEGATNEKLFF TRBJ1-4 14 TRBV5-1
CASSFGPTEAFF TRBJ1-1 12 TRBV12-3/TRBV12-4
CASSRGWGKTEAFF TRBJ1-1 14 TRBV5-4
CASSQLLAGGSYEQYF TRBJ2-7 16 TRBV4-2
CSVETDRSSEQYF TRBJ2-7 13 TRBV29-1
CASRDRAQETQYF TRBJ2-5 13 TRBV7-2